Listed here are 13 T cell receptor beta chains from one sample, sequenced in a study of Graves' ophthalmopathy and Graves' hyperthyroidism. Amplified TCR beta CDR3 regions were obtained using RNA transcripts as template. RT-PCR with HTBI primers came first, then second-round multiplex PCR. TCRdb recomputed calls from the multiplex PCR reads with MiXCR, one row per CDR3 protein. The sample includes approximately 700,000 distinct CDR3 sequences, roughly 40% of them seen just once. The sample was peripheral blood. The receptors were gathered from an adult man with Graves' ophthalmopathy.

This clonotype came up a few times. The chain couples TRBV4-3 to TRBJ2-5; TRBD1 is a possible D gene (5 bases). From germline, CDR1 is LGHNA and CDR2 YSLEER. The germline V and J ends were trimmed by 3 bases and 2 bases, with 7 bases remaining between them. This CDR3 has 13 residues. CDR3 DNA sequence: TGCGCCAGCAGCCAGGACAAACAAGAGACCCAGTACTTC. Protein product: CASSQDKQETQYF.

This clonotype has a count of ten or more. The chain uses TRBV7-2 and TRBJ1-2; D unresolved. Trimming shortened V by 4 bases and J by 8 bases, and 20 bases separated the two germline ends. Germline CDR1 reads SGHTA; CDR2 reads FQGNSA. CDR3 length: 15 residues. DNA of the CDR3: TGTGCCAGCAGCTCGGTTAAGGTGAGCGCTGGAGGCTACACCTTC. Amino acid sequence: CASSSVKVSAGGYTF.

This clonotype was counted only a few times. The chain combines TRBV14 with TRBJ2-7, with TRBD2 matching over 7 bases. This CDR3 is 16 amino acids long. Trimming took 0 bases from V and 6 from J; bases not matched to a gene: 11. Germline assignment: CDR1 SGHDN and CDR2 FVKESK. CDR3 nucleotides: TGTGCCAGCAGCCAAGACCCGGGGGACTATGTCTTCGAGCAGTACTTC. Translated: CASSQDPGDYVFEQYF.

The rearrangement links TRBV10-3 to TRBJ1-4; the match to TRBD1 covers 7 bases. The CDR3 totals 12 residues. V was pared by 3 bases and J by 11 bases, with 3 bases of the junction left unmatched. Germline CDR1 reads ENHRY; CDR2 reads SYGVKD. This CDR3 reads CAISDGRGKLFF. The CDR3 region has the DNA TGTGCCATCAGTGATGGCAGGGGGAAACTGTTTTTT.

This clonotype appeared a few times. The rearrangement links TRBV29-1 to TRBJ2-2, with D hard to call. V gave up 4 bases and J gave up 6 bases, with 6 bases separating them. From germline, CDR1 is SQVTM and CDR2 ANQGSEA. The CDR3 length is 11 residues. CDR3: CSVARAGELFF. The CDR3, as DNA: TGCAGCGTTGCAAGGGCCGGGGAGCTGTTTTTT.

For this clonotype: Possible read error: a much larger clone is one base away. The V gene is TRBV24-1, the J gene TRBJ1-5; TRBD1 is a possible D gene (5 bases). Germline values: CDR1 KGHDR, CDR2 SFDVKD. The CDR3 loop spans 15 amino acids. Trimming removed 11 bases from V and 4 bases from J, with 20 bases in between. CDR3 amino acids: CASRPDQGPNQPQHF. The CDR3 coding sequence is TGTGCCAGCAGGCCAGACCAGGGACCAAATCAGCCCCAGCATTTT.

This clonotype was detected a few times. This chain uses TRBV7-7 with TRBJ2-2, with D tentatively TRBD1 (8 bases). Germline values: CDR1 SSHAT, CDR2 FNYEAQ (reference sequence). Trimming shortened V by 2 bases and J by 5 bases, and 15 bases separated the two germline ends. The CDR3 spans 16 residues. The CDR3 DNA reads TGTGCCAGCAGCTTATTCGGACAGGGAGGGACCGGGGAGCTGTTTTTT. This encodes CASSLFGQGGTGELFF.

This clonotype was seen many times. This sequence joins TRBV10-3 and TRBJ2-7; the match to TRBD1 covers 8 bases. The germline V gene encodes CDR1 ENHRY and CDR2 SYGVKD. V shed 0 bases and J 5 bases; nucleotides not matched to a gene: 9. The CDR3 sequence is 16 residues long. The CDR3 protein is CAISESQGQAQNEQYF. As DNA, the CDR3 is TGTGCCATCAGTGAGTCGCAGGGACAGGCTCAAAACGAGCAGTACTTC.

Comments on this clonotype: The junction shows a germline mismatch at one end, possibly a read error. The chain's CDR3 is CASSQDPTAVNTGELFF. Written as DNA, the CDR3 is TGCGCCAGCAGCCAAGATCCAACAGCAGTGAACACCGGGGAGCTGTTTTTT. The rearrangement links TRBV7-9 to TRBJ2-2; D gene unclear. CDR1 is SEHNR and CDR2 is FQNEAQ in the germline V gene (reference sequence). CDR3 length: 17 residues. Full variable domain (rest looked up from reference TRBV7-9 and TRBJ2-2): DTGVSQNPRHKITKRGQNVTFRCDPISEHNRLYWYRQTLGQGPEFLTYFQNEAQLEKSRLLSDRFSAERPKGSFSTLEIQRTEQGDSAMYLCASSQDPTAVNTGELFFGEGSRLTVL.

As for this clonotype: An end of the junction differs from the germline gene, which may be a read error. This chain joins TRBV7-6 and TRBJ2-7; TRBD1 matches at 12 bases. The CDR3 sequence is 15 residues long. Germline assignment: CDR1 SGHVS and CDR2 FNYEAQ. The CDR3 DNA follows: TGTGCCAGCAGCCCGGGACAGGGGGCTTCCTACGAGCAGCACTTC. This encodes CASSPGQGASYEQHF.

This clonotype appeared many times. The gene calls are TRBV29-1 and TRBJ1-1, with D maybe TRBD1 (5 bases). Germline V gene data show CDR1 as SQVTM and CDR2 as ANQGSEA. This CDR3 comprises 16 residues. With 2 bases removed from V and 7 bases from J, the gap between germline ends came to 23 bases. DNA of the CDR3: TGCAGCGTTGAAAGGTCCCCCGACAGTTTGAGTGGTGAAGCTTTCTTT. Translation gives CSVERSPDSLSGEAFF.

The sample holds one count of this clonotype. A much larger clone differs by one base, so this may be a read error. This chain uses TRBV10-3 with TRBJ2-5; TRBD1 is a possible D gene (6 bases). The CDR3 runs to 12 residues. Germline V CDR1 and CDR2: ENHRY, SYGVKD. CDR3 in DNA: TGTGCCACTCGGGACAAGCAAGAGACCCGGTACTTC. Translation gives CATRDKQETRYF.

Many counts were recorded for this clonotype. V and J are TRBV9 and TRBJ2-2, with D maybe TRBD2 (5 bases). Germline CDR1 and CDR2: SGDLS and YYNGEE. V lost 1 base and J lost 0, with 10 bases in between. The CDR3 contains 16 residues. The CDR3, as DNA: TGTGCCAGCAGCGTAAGGCTAGCCTCGAACACCGGGGAGCTGTTTTTT. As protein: CASSVRLASNTGELFF. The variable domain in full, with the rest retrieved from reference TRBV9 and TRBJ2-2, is DSGVTQTPKHLITATGQRVTLRCSPRSGDLSVYWYQQSLDQGLQFLIQYYNGEERAKGNILERFSAQQFPDLHSELNLSSLELGDSALYFCASSVRLASNTGELFFGEGSRLTVL.